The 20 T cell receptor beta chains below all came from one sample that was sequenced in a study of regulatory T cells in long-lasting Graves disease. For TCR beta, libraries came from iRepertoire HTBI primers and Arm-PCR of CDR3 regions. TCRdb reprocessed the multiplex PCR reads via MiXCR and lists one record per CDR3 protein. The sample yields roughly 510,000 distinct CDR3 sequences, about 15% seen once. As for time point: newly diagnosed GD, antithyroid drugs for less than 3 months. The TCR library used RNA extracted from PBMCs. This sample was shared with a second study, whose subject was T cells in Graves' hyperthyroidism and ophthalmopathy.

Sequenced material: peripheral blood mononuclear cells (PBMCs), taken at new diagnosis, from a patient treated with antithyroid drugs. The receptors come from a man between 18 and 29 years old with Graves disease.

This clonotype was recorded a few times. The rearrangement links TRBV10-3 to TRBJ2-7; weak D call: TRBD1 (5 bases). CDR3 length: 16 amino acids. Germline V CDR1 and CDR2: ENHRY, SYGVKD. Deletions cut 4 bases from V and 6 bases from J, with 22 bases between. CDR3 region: CAISGSGQGHNSEQYF. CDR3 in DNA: TGTGCCATCAGTGGATCCGGGCAGGGTCATAACTCCGAGCAGTACTTC.

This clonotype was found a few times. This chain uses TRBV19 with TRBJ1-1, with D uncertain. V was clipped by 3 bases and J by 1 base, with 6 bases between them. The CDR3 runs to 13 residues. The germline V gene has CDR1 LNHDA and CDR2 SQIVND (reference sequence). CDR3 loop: CASSMSGNTEAFF. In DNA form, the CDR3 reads TGTGCCAGTAGTATGTCAGGGAACACTGAAGCTTTCTTT.

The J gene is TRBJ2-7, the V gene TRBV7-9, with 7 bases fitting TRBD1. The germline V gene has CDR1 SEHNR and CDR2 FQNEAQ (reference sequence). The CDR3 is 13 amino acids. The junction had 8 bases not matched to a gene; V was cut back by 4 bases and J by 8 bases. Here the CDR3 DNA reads TGTGCCAGCAGCTCAGCGACAGGGTATAAGCAGTACTTC. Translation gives CASSSATGYKQYF.

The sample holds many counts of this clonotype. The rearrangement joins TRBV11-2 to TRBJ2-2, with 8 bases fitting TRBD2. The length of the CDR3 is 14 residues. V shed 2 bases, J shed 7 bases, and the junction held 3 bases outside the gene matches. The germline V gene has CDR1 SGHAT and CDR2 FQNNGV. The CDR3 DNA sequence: TGTGCCAGCAGCTTATGGACTAGCAGCGGGGAGCTGTTTTTT. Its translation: CASSLWTSSGELFF.

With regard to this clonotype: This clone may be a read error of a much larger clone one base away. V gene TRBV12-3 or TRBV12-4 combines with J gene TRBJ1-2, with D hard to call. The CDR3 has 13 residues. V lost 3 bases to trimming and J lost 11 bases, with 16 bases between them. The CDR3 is CASSLRRRAWYTF. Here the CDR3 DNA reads TGTGCCAGCAGTTTGCGTCGGAGGGCATGGTACACCTTC.

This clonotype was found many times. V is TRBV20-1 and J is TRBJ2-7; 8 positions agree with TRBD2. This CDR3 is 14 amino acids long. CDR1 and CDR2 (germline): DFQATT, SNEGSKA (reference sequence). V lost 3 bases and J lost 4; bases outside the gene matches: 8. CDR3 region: CSARQSSGGYEQYF. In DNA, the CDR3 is TGCAGTGCTAGGCAGTCCAGCGGGGGATACGAGCAGTACTTC.

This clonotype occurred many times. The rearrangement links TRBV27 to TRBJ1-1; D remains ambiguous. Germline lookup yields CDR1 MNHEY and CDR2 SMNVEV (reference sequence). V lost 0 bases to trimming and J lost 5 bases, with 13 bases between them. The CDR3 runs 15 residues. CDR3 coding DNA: TGTGCCAGCAGTTTATCTATGGGAGTGGCGACTGAAGCTTTCTTT. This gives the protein CASSLSMGVATEAFF.

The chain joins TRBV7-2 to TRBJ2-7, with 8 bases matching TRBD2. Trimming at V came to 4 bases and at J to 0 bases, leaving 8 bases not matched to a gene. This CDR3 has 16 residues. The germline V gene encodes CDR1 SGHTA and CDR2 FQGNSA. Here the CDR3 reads CASSSPGRGHSYEQYF. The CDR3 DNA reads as TGTGCCAGCAGCTCGCCCGGGAGGGGACACTCCTACGAGCAGTACTTC.

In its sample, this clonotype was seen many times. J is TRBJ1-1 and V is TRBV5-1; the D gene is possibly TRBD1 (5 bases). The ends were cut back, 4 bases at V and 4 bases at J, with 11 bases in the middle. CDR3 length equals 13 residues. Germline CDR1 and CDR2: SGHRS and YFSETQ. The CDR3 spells CASSAGAGTEAFF. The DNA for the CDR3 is TGCGCCAGCAGCGCCGGGGCGGGCACTGAAGCTTTCTTT.

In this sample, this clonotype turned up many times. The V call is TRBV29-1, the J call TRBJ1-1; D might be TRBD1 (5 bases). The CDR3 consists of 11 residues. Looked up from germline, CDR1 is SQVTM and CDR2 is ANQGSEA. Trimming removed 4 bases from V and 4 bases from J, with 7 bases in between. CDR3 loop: CSVGGFTEAFF. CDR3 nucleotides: TGCAGCGTTGGGGGGTTCACTGAAGCTTTCTTT.

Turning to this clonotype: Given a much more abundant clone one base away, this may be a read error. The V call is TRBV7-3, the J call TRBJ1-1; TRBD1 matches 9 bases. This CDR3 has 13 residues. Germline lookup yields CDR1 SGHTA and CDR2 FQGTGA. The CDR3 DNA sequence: TGTGCCGGCAGCTTAACGTGGGGACAGGGAGCTTTCTTT. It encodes CAGSLTWGQGAFF. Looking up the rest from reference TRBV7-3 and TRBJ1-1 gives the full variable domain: GAGVSQTPSNKVTEKGKYVELRCDPISGHTALYWYRQSLGQGPEFLIYFQGTGAADDSGLPNDRFFAVRPEGSVSTLKIQRTERGDSAVYLCAGSLTWGQGAFFGQGTRLTVV.

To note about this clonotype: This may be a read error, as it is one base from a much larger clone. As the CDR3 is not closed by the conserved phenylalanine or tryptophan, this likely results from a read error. The chain's CDR3 is CASSFLLAGPSYEQYL. The CDR3 DNA sequence: TGTGCCAGCAGCTTCCTCTTAGCGGGACCCTCCTACGAGCAGTACCTC. V is TRBV7-2 and J is TRBJ2-7, with 8 bases fitting TRBD2. V shed 3 bases, J shed 0 bases, and the junction held 7 bases outside the gene matches. The germline CDR1 and CDR2 sequences are SGHTA and FQGNSA. The CDR3 totals 16 residues.

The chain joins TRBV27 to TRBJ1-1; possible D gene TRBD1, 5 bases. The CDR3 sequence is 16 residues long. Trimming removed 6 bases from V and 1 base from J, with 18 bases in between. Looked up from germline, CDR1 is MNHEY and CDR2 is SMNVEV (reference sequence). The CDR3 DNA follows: TGTGCCAGCAGCACCCGTCGGGGGGGGGGGAACACTGAAGCTTTCTTT. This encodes CASSTRRGGGNTEAFF.

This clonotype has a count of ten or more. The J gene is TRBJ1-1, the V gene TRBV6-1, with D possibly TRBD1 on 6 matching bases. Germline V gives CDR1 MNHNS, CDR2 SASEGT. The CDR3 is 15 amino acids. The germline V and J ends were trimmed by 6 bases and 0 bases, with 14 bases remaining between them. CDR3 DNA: TGTGCCAGCAGACAGGACAGACCATTGAACACTGAAGCTTTCTTT. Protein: CASRQDRPLNTEAFF.

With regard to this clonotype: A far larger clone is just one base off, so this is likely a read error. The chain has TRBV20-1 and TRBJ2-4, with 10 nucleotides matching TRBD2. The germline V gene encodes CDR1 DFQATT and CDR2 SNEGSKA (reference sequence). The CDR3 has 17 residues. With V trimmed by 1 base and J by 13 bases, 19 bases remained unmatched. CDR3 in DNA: TGCAGTGCTAGAGGGGATCCTAGCGGGAGCTCCTACAATGAGCAGTACTTC. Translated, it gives CSARGDPSGSSYNEQYF.

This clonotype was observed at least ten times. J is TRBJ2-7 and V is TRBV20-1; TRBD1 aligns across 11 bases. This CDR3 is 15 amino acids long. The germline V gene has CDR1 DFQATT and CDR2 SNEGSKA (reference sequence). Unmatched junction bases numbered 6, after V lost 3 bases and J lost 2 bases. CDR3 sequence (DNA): TGCAGTGCTAGGAATCCGGGACAGGGGGCCTACGAGCAGTACTTC. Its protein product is CSARNPGQGAYEQYF.

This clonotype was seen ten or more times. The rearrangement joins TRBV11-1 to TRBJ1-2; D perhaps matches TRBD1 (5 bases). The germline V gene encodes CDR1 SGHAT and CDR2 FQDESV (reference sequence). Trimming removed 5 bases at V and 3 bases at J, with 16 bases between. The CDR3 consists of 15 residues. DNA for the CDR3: TGTGCCAGCAGCCCCACGACGCGGGGGGACTATGGCTACACCTTC. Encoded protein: CASSPTTRGDYGYTF.

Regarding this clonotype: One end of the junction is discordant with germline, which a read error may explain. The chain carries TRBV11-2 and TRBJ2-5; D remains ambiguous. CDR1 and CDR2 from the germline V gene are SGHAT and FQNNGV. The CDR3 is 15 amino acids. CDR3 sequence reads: CASSLEGNDEETQYF. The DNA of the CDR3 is TGTGCCAGCAGCCTAGAAGGAAACGATGAAGAGACCCAGTACTTC.

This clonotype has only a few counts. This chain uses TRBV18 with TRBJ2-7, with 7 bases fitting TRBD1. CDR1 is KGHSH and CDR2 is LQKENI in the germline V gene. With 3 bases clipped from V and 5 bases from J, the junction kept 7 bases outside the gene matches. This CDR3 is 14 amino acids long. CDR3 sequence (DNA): TGTGCCAGCTCACCGGAGACAGGGAGCCACGAGCAGTACTTC. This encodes CASSPETGSHEQYF.

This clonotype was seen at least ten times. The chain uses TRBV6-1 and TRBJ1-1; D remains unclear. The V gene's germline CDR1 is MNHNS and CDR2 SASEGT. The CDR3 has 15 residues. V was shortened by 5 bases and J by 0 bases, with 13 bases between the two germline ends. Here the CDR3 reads CASSRPLKLNTEAFF. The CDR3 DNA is TGTGCCAGCAGTCGGCCCCTGAAGTTGAACACTGAAGCTTTCTTT.